Sequencing of this TCR beta chain was carried out in a study of early T cells in non-severe SARS-CoV-2 infection. Study as a whole: Chains were unpaired, as sequencing was done on bulk RNA from unsorted whole blood.

There are many counts of this clonotype. The antigen is undetermined. This CDR3 is 16 amino acids long. The V gene end was trimmed by 5 bases and the J gene end by 4 bases; junction bases not matched to a gene: 14. Germline values: CDR1 SGHTA, CDR2 FQGTGA. In the library, individual cDNA molecules carried attached unique molecular identifiers. TCRdb re-derived calls from the 5' RACE reads in MiXCR, one entry per CDR3 protein. Here the sample spans about 58,000 distinct CDR3 sequences, about an eighth being singletons. General observations from the study: Database matching using VDJdb favored anti-spike CD8 responses, with private and CD4 specificities left missing.

The receptor's source is an adult who was a healthcare worker with PCR-confirmed SARS-CoV-2 infection or an uninfected control (not recorded which). The sequencing input was whole blood. The chain combines TRBV7-3 with TRBJ2-7, with 7 positions matching TRBD1. The CDR3 protein is CASSLRYRGMGYEQYF. The CDR3 DNA follows: TGTGCCAGCAGCCTGCGTTACAGGGGCATGGGGTACGAGCAGTACTTC.